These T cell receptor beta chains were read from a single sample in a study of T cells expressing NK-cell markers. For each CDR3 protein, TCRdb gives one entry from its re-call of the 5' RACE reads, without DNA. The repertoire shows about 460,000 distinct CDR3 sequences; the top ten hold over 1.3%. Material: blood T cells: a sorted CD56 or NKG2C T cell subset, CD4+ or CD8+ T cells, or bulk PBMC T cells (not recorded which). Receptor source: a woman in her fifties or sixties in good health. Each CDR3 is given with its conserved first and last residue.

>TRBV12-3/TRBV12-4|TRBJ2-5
CASSRTVGGETQYF
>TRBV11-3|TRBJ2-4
CASTQGIAGGPGNIQYF
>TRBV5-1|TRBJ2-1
CASSSGAGGLFF
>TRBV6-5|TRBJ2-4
CASSPIQGAKNIQYF
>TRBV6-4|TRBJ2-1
CASSDLRSDILFF
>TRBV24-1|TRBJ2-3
CATGKPGVGGDTQYF
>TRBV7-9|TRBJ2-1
CASSSRRDRAYYNEQFF
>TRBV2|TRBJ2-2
CASKVPGGANTGELFF
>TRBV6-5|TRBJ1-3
CASSYRDRAGNTIYF
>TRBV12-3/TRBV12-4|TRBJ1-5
CASSLGQGVEVSNQPQHF
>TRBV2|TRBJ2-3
CATRRTGIHTQYF
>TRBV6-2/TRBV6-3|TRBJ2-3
CASQFLASSSAYF
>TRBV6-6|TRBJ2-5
CASSYSGPTQYF
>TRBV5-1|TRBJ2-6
CASSSVGAGLAGANVLTF
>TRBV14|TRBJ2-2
CASSLLAANTGVLFF
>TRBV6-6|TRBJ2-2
CASSGSGGARTGELFF
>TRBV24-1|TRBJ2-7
CATSDSRDSHYEQYF
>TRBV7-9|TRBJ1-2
CASSEARGYGYTF
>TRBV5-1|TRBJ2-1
CASSPNQGVIGVGSYNEQFF
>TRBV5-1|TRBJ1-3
CASSLEIEGNTIYF
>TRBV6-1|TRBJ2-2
CASSEHRGGAGELFF
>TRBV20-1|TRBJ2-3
CSATGASGISDTQYF
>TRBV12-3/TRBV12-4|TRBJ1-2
CATEGGGTNYGYTF
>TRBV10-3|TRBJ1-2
CAIKAGPQWVYGYTF
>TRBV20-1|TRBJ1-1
CSASRGNGVVPTEAFF
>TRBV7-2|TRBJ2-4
CASSLEGGRDF
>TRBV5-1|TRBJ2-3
CASSSTGKRGADTQYF
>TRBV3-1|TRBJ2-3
CASSQSGSPTDTQYF
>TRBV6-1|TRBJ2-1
CASGERYNEQFF
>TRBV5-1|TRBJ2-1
CASSLDIKGGTQFF
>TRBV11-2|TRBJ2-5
CASSPQIDVAQYF
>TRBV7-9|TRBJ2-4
CASSRTGTALAKNIQYF
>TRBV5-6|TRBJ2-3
CASSHWTGVKQTDTQYF